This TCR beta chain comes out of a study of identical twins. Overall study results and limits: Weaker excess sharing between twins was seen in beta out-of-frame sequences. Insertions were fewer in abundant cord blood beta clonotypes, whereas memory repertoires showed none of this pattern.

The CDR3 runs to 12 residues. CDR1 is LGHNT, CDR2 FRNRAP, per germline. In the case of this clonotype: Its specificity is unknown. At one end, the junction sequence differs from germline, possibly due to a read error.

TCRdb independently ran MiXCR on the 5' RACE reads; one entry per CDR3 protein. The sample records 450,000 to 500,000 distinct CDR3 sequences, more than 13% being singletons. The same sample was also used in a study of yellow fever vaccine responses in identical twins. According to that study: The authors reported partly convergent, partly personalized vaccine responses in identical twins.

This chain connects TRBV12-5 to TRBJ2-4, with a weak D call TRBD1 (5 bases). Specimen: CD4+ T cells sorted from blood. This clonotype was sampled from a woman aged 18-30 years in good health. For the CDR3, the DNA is TGTGCTAGTGGTTCCACAACAGGCCTTCTGGACTTC. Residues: CASGSTTGLLDF.